Following are 23 T cell receptor beta chains from one sample sequenced in a study of CD8+ T cells in alopecia areata. Treatment given: oral pan-JAK inhibitor, 5-10 mg twice daily. Extraction of RNA preceded its reverse transcription into cDNA, which served as the sequencing template. Only in-frame clones appear in the TCRdb table, and some are missing; sequencing was by immunoSEQ multiplex PCR. This table has approximately 210,000 clones, approximately 57% appearing once. The source material was CD4+ T cells sorted from blood, sampled at week 24, from a patient treated with tofacitinib. These receptors were taken from a human donor with alopecia areata.

The chain couples TRBV5-1 to TRBJ1-6; D may be TRBD1 (6 bases). V lost 0 bases, J lost 5 bases, and 12 bases lay in between. The CDR3 covers 16 residues. Per germline, CDR1 SGHRS and CDR2 YFSETQ. Here the CDR3 DNA reads TGCGCCAGCAGCTTGGATATGGCAGGGGATAATTCACCCCTCCACTTT. It codes for CASSLDMAGDNSPLHF.

This clone showed up just a few times. The V call is TRBV15, the J call TRBJ1-4; D possibly corresponds to TRBD1 (5 bases). Germline V gives CDR1 LNHNV, CDR2 YYDKDF (reference sequence). The V end lost 8 bases, the J end lost 4 bases, and 8 bases lay between the germline ends. The CDR3 has 12 residues. CDR3 DNA: TGTGCCACCGGTAGGGGTAATGAAAAACTGTTTTTT. As protein: CATGRGNEKLFF.

J is TRBJ2-5 and V is TRBV7-2, with 9 bases fitting TRBD1. Germline CDR1 SGHTA, CDR2 FQGNSA. The V segment lost 5 bases and the J segment 5 bases; nucleotides outside the gene matches: 6. This CDR3 spans 14 amino acids. In DNA form, the CDR3 reads TGTGCCAGCAGCGCACAGGGGGCTCGTGAGACCCAGTACTTC. This translates into CASSAQGARETQYF.

The rearrangement links TRBV19 to TRBJ2-4; 7 bases are a match to TRBD1. The CDR3 runs to 13 residues. J gave up 7 bases and V 6 bases, and 6 bases lay outside the gene matches. CDR1 is LNHDA and CDR2 is SQIVND in the germline V gene (reference sequence). This chain's CDR3 is CASSPGTVNIQYF. In DNA form, the CDR3 reads TGTGCCAGTAGCCCCGGGACAGTGAACATTCAGTACTTC.

This clone came up a few times. The J gene is TRBJ2-3, the V gene TRBV7-9; D not certain. The CDR3 has 10 residues. Germline CDR1 and CDR2: SEHNR and FQNEAQ (reference sequence). Trimming removed 9 bases at V and 0 bases at J, with 1 base between. The CDR3 protein is CASSTDTQYF. In nucleotides, the CDR3 is TGTGCCAGTAGCACAGATACGCAGTATTTT.

The gene calls are TRBV18 and TRBJ1-5; D unclear. Trimming stripped 6 bases from V and 4 bases from J, with 10 bases between. Germline V CDR1 and CDR2: KGHSH, LQKENI. The CDR3 is 13 residues long. The CDR3 spells CASSLTDNQPQHF. The DNA of the CDR3 is TGTGCCAGCTCGCTAACAGATAATCAGCCCCAGCATTTT. The full variable domain, its missing parts supplied by reference TRBV18 and TRBJ1-5, is NAGVMQNPRHLVRRRGQEARLRCSPMKGHSHVYWYRQLPEEGLKFMVYLQKENIIDESGMPKERFSAEFPKEGPSILRIQQVVRGDSAAYFCASSLTDNQPQHFGDGTRLSIL.

The chain recombines TRBV2 with TRBJ1-5, with D uncertain. Per the germline V gene, CDR1 is SNHLY and CDR2 is FYNNEI. Trimming shortened V by 3 bases and J by 2 bases, and 11 bases separated the two germline ends. CDR3 length: 15 residues. CDR3 loop: CASSDAGGGNQPQHF. The CDR3 DNA reads TGTGCCAGCAGTGATGCGGGAGGTGGCAATCAGCCCCAGCATTTT.

V is TRBV29-1 and J is TRBJ2-3, with D possibly being TRBD1 (6 bases). V was shortened by 8 bases and J by 2 bases, with 26 bases between the two germline ends. The CDR3 is made up of 17 amino acids. The germline gives CDR1 SQVTM, CDR2 ANQGSEA. DNA of the CDR3: TGCAGCACCAGCCACTTTTCAGGGACAAACTACACAGATACGCAGTATTTT. Translated: CSTSHFSGTNYTDTQYF.

The chain has TRBV5-1 and TRBJ1-2, with a possible D match to TRBD1 (5 bases). V lost 1 base, J lost 6 bases, and 13 bases lay in between. The CDR3 has 14 residues. Germline CDR1 and CDR2: SGHRS and YFSETQ. CDR3 DNA sequence: TGCGCCAGCAGCTTGCGGCAGGGCTCGGATGGCTACACCTTC. Its translation: CASSLRQGSDGYTF.

The rearrangement links TRBV7-2 to TRBJ1-5; no clear D. The CDR3 consists of 15 residues. V was clipped by 2 bases and J by 1 base, with 9 bases between them. Looked up from germline, CDR1 is SGHTA and CDR2 is FQGNSA. CDR3 DNA: TGTGCCAGCAGCTTATCGTGGTCGAGCAATCAGCCCCAGCATTTT. Its protein is CASSLSWSSNQPQHF.

This chain joins TRBV29-1 and TRBJ1-2; tentative D call: TRBD1 (5 bases). Looked up from germline, CDR1 is SQVTM and CDR2 is ANQGSEA. Between the trimmed V and J ends, which lost 6 bases and 11 bases, there was a span of 19 bases. This CDR3 is 12 amino acids long. The CDR3 loop reads CSVDRPGDLYTF. CDR3 DNA: TGCAGCGTGGATCGTCCCGGGGACTTATACACCTTC.

The V call is TRBV6-5, the J call TRBJ2-1, with a weak D call TRBD1 (6 bases). V lost 6 bases, J lost 4 bases, and 16 bases lay in between. The CDR3 is made up of 15 amino acids. From germline, CDR1 is MNHEY and CDR2 SVGAGI. The CDR3 coding sequence is TGTGCCAGCAGATTAGGACAGTCGAGATACAATGAGCAGTTCTTC. Translating gives CASRLGQSRYNEQFF.

This chain joins TRBV7-2 and TRBJ2-1, with TRBD2 matching 9 bases. The CDR3 consists of 16 residues. The V gene end was trimmed by 7 bases and the J gene end by 7 bases; junction bases not matched to a gene: 14. Germline assignment: CDR1 SGHTA and CDR2 FQGNSA. The CDR3 DNA reads TGTGCCAGCACCCGTGACGGCGGGGGGGTGGGAAATGAGCAGTTCTTC. It yields the protein CASTRDGGGVGNEQFF.

CDR3 sequence reads: CASSVQGGNEKLFF. As DNA, the CDR3 is TGTGCCAGCAGCGTACAGGGGGGTAATGAAAAACTGTTTTTT. The chain joins TRBV7-6 to TRBJ1-4, with TRBD1 identical over 8 bases. CDR1 is SGHVS, CDR2 FNYEAQ, per germline. The ends lost 5 bases at V and 4 bases at J; junction bases unmatched: 3. The CDR3 totals 14 residues.

This rearrangement joins TRBV29-1 to TRBJ1-1, with TRBD1 matching over 8 bases. Germline CDR1 SQVTM, CDR2 ANQGSEA. Trimming at V came to 5 bases and at J to 3 bases, leaving 8 bases not matched to a gene. The CDR3 runs to 14 residues. In DNA, the CDR3 is TGCAGCGTTCCACCGACAGGGGCGTACACTGAAGCTTTCTTT. Translation gives CSVPPTGAYTEAFF. Full variable domain (outside the CDR3, taken from reference TRBV29-1 and TRBJ1-1): SAVISQKPSRDICQRGTSLTIQCQVDSQVTMMFWYRQQPGQSLTLIATANQGSEATYESGFVIDKFPISRPNLTFSTLTVSNMSPEDSSIYLCSVPPTGAYTEAFFGQGTRLTVV.

This sequence joins TRBV6-6 and TRBJ2-2, with D maybe TRBD1 (7 bases). The germline V gene has CDR1 MNHNY and CDR2 SVGAGI (reference sequence). V lost 8 bases and J 3 bases, leaving 13 bases between the germline ends. There are 14 residues in the CDR3. The CDR3 reads CASAARGDTGELFF. The CDR3 DNA reads as TGTGCCAGCGCGGCCAGGGGGGACACCGGGGAGCTGTTTTTT.

This chain links TRBV5-6 with TRBJ2-3, with TRBD2 matching 7 bases. Unmatched junction bases numbered 6, after V lost 3 bases and J lost 2 bases. The V gene's germline CDR1 is SGHDT and CDR2 YYEEEE. The CDR3 is 15 residues long. The CDR3 bases are TGTGCCAGCAGCTCGGGGAGGGAACTCACAGATACGCAGTATTTT. It translates to CASSSGRELTDTQYF. Full variable domain (outside the CDR3, taken from reference TRBV5-6 and TRBJ2-3): DAGVTQSPTHLIKTRGQQVTLRCSPKSGHDTVSWYQQALGQGPQFIFQYYEEEERQRGNFPDRFSGHQFPNYSSELNVNALLLGDSALYLCASSSGRELTDTQYFGPGTRLTVL.

The chain joins TRBV7-2 to TRBJ2-2; D unclear. V was clipped by 1 base and J by 1 base, with 10 bases between them. The CDR3 sequence is 16 residues long. CDR1 and CDR2 (germline): SGHTA, FQGNSA. CDR3 residues: CASSLVGTENTGELFF. As DNA, the CDR3 is TGTGCCAGCAGCTTAGTAGGCACCGAGAACACCGGGGAGCTGTTTTTT.

V usage is TRBV19 and J usage is TRBJ1-1; D uncertain. The CDR3 is 12 amino acids. Germline loops: CDR1 LNHDA, CDR2 SQIVND (reference sequence). Trimming removed 9 bases from V and 1 base from J, with 9 bases in between. The CDR3 spells CASRPGNTEAFF. The CDR3 DNA follows: TGTGCCAGCAGGCCGGGGAACACTGAAGCTTTCTTT. Filled out from reference TRBV19 and TRBJ1-1, the complete variable domain reads DGGITQSPKYLFRKEGQNVTLSCEQNLNHDAMYWYRQDPGQGLRLIYYSQIVNDFQKGDIAEGYSVSREKKESFPLTVTSAQKNPTAFYLCASRPGNTEAFFGQGTRLTVV.

This clone came up a few times. V usage is TRBV29-1 and J usage is TRBJ2-3; 11 nucleotides align to TRBD1. Germline assignment: CDR1 SQVTM and CDR2 ANQGSEA. The CDR3 is 14 amino acids. V was clipped by 6 bases and J by 4 bases; unmatched bases: 6. The chain's CDR3 is CSVGDRGFPDTQYF. As DNA, the CDR3 is TGCAGCGTAGGGGACAGGGGGTTTCCAGATACGCAGTATTTT.

The V call is TRBV29-1, the J call TRBJ1-1, with D possibly being TRBD1 (5 bases). The CDR3 consists of 14 residues. V lost 4 bases and J 0 bases, leaving 12 bases between the germline ends. Germline values: CDR1 SQVTM, CDR2 ANQGSEA. As DNA, the CDR3 is TGCAGCGTTGTGGGGGTTAGCTTGAACACTGAAGCTTTCTTT. Translating gives CSVVGVSLNTEAFF.

The rearrangement joins TRBV23-1 to TRBJ2-7, with D unresolved. TRBV23-1 is known as an ORF, though its function is uncertain. The CDR3 spans 14 residues. V was pared by 5 bases and J by 4 bases, with 15 bases between. CDR3 sequence reads: CASSRSASPYEQYF. The CDR3, as DNA: TGCGCCAGCAGTAGGTCAGCTTCCCCATACGAGCAGTACTTC.

The V gene is TRBV13, the J gene TRBJ2-7; 7 nucleotides match TRBD1. Germline V gene lookup returns CDR1 PRHDT and CDR2 FYEKMQ (reference sequence). This CDR3 contains 14 residues. The junction had 1 base not matched to a gene; V was cut back by 2 bases and J by 0 bases. CDR3 sequence: CASSLNRGSYEQYF. CDR3 bases: TGTGCCAGCAGCTTAAACAGGGGCTCCTACGAGCAGTACTTC.